The text below deals with one T cell receptor beta chain. The data derive from a study of cytomegalovirus exposure and HLA in healthy donors. Vbeta (60) and Jbeta (13) primers were used in the PCR. Data came from immunoSEQ multiplex PCR; TCRdb stores just in-frame clones and leaves some out. Of about 180,000 clones listed, around 75% were seen once; the top ten hold 2.5% to 3.5%. What was sequenced was PBMCs. The sequence derives from a male donor in good health and CMV-seronegative.

In DNA, the CDR3 is TGTGCCAGCAGCTTGGTCCGGCTAGGCAATGAGCAGTTCTTC. As protein: CASSLVRLGNEQFF. This chain connects TRBV5-4 to TRBJ2-1; D is ambiguous. The germline CDR1 and CDR2 sequences are SGHNT and YYREEE (reference sequence). The CDR3 length is 14 residues. Trimming took off 0 bases at V and 6 bases at J, with 10 bases between the two ends.